The entry below gives a single T cell receptor (beta chain) sequence along with its context. The antigen remains undetermined. Per germline, CDR1 MNHEY and CDR2 SMNVEV (reference sequence). V lost 5 bases, J lost 10 bases, and 8 bases stayed unmatched. The CDR3 spans 15 residues. The sample is drawn from a study of radiotherapy plus CTLA-4 blockade in lung cancer. The overall study: Objective responses were observed in less than 20% of patients, and disease control was achieved by 30% to 35%. General observations from the study: Together with interferon-beta, which increased in serum after radiation, early dynamic changes in blood T cell clones were reportedly the best predictors of response.

Ipilimumab CTLA-4 blockade and focal radiation were given to patients with chemo-refractory metastatic non-small-cell lung cancer. Sequencing used immunoSEQ multiplex PCR; TCRdb keeps in-frame clones, though not all of them. The sample has 81,000 or so clones; around 84% are singletons. This receptor was identified in a human donor with non-small cell lung cancer who had stable disease on radiotherapy plus ipilimumab. The rearrangement joins TRBV27 to TRBJ1-6; 10 bases map to TRBD1. Sequenced material: peripheral blood, taken from a patient treated with radiotherapy plus ipilimumab. In nucleotides, the CDR3 is TGTGCCAGCAGTATGGAGGGGACAGGGGTCTCACCCCTCCACTTT. Its protein is CASSMEGTGVSPLHF.